This paragraph reports one T cell receptor (beta chain). Antigen unknown. Expressed TCRB transcripts got sequenced, as all isolated RNA was reverse transcribed. The assay was immunoSEQ multiplex PCR, and TCRdb's table has in-frame clones only and misses some. The table records over 300,000 clones, 6.5% to 10% of them present only once. This record belongs to a study of beta chain features in type 1 diabetes. Staining for CD45RO/CCR7/CD25/CD127/CD95/CD27 allowed sorting of CD4+ naive, central memory, regulatory and stem cell-like memory cells. This CDR3 comprises 11 residues. V was trimmed by 6 bases and J by 9 bases, leaving 12 bases between them. Germline V lookup: CDR1 DFQATT, CDR2 SNEGSKA (reference sequence). Study-wide points: In these data, an HLA type influence on TCRB rearrangement remained unresolved.

The chain is built from TRBV20-1 and TRBJ2-1; a possible D gene is TRBD2 (5 bases). The clonotype was recovered from a woman aged 18 to 35 in good health. The sequencing input was central memory CD4+ T cells from blood. The CDR3 spells CSAELVIEQFF. DNA for the CDR3: TGCAGTGCCGAACTAGTTATTGAGCAGTTCTTC.